A selection of T cell receptor beta chains follows, all from one sample in a study of cytomegalovirus exposure and HLA in healthy donors. This table comes from immunoSEQ multiplex PCR, and its TCRdb copy is limited to in-frame clones, with some not included. The profile shows around 140,000 clones, roughly three quarters of them singletons. Sequences were obtained from PBMCs. The source of these receptors is a woman in her sixties in good health and CMV-seronegative. Both conserved end residues are part of each CDR3. D genes are given only for firm matches. Some rows have no size entry. The others give once, few or many, or a class for an expanded clone.

>TRBV28|NA|TRBJ2-3|NA
CASSFIRGTDTQYF
TGTGCCAGCAGTTTTATACGGGGCACAGATACGCAGTATTTT
>TRBV5-4|once|TRBJ2-7|TRBD1
CASSRQGADYEQYF
TGTGCCAGCAGCCGACAGGGTGCCGACTACGAGCAGTACTTC
>TRBV19|once|TRBJ2-7|NA
CASSMGLGASYEQYF
TGTGCCAGTAGTATGGGCCTCGGCGCCTCCTACGAGCAGTACTTC
>TRBV19|once|TRBJ1-3|NA
CASSPQGTGNTIYF
TGTGCCAGTAGCCCACAGGGAACCGGAAACACCATATATTTT
>TRBV4-1|few|TRBJ2-7|NA
CASSQVAGTPYF
TGCGCCAGCAGCCAAGTGGCCGGGACACCGTACTTC
>TRBV19|NA|TRBJ2-5|NA
CASSIGGVGETQYF
TGTGCCAGTAGTATAGGCGGGGTCGGGGAGACCCAGTACTTC
>TRBV6-1|few|TRBJ2-3|TRBD2
CASSGTRPDTQYF
TGTGCCAGCAGTGGGACTAGACCCGATACGCAGTATTTT
>TRBV27|few|TRBJ1-5|NA
CASSFFRPNSNQPQHF
TGTGCCAGCAGTTTTTTCAGGCCCAATAGCAATCAGCCCCAGCATTTT
>TRBV5-1|NA|TRBJ2-3|TRBD2
CASSLGWAGGADTQYF
TGCGCCAGCAGCTTGGGTTGGGCGGGAGGAGCAGATACGCAGTATTTT
>TRBV15|NA|TRBJ2-5|NA
CATSRATHGGKDQETQYF
TGTGCCACCAGCAGAGCTACCCATGGGGGGAAAGACCAAGAGACCCAGTACTTC
>TRBV19|NA|TRBJ2-7|TRBD2
CASSIDRREGAYEQYF
TGTGCCAGTAGTATAGATCGGCGGGAGGGCGCCTACGAGCAGTACTTC
>TRBV7-9|few|TRBJ2-1|NA
CASSAGFF
TGTGCCAGCAGTGCGGGGTTCTTC
>TRBV4-1|NA|TRBJ1-6|NA
CASSQTPETPLHF
TGCGCCAGCAGCCAAACGCCGGAGACACCCCTCCACTTT
>TRBV29-1|NA|TRBJ1-1|NA
CSVRVRGRGTEAFF
TGCAGCGTTCGGGTCAGGGGTAGAGGCACTGAAGCCTTCTTT
>TRBV28|NA|TRBJ2-5|NA
CASSPLSRGQETQYF
TGTGCCAGCAGTCCCCTGTCCAGGGGCCAAGAGACCCAGTACTTC
>TRBV10-3|few|TRBJ1-5|TRBD1
CAIKRTGDQPQHF
TGTGCCATCAAAAGGACAGGGGATCAGCCCCAGCATTTT
>TRBV5-8|NA|TRBJ2-5|NA
CASSTPWRVQTQYF
TGTGCCAGCAGCACTCCGTGGAGGGTCCAGACCCAGTACTTC
>TRBV25-1|NA|TRBJ1-5|NA
CASSGGTSNQPQHF
TGTGCCAGCAGCGGGGGGACGAGCAATCAGCCCCAGCATTTT
>TRBV29-1|NA|TRBJ1-2|NA
CSANSGLGGYTF
TGCAGCGCAAACTCAGGGTTGGGTGGCTACACCTTC
>TRBV28|NA|TRBJ1-5|TRBD1
CASSKSPGQGGQPQHF
TGTGCCAGCAGCAAAAGTCCGGGACAGGGGGGCCAGCCCCAGCATTTT
>TRBV5-5|NA|TRBJ2-2|NA
CASSLDFSANTGELFF
TGTGCCAGCAGCTTGGATTTTAGCGCTAACACCGGGGAGCTGTTTTTT
>TRBV6-6|NA|TRBJ1-1|NA
CASSYGGQMNTEAFF
TGTGCCAGCAGTTACGGCGGACAAATGAACACTGAAGCTTTCTTT
>TRBV25-1|few|TRBJ2-5|NA
CASSEFPPVVPETQYF
TGTGCCAGCAGTGAATTCCCCCCGGTAGTTCCGGAGACCCAGTACTTC
>TRBV28|NA|TRBJ1-4|NA
CASRGRPNEKLFF
TGTGCCAGCAGGGGGAGGCCTAATGAAAAACTGTTTTTT
>TRBV2|NA|TRBJ1-1|NA
CASSSQGLPEAFF
TGTGCCAGCTCATCCCAGGGACTTCCTGAAGCTTTCTTT
>TRBV2|NA|TRBJ1-5|NA
CASSEGRGNQPQHF
TGTGCCAGCAGTGAAGGGAGGGGCAATCAGCCCCAGCATTTT
>TRBV5-6|once|TRBJ1-1|NA
CASSLAGLTEAFF
TGTGCCAGCAGCTTGGCAGGTCTCACTGAAGCTTTCTTT
>TRBV15|NA|TRBJ1-5|TRBD1
CATSRDPPVGGQGLNQPQHF
TGTGCCACCAGCAGAGATCCGCCGGTGGGGGGACAGGGACTCAATCAGCCCCAGCATTTT
>TRBV25-1|NA|TRBJ1-5|NA
CASSLTGSNQPQHF
TGTGCCAGCAGCCTGACAGGCTCCAATCAGCCCCAGCATTTT
>TRBV9|NA|TRBJ2-7|TRBD1
CASGTGNHEQYF
TGTGCCAGCGGGACAGGGAACCACGAGCAGTACTTC
>TRBV27|NA|TRBJ1-6|TRBD1
CASRAAGGNNNSPLHF
TGTGCCAGCAGGGCGGCAGGGGGTAATAATAATTCACCCCTCCACTTT
>TRBV4-1|NA|TRBJ2-7|TRBD1
CASSQPGQGPNEQYF
TGCGCCAGCAGCCAACCGGGACAGGGGCCCAACGAGCAGTACTTC
>TRBV7-9|NA|TRBJ1-1|TRBD1
CASRTDRMNTEAFF
TGTGCCAGCAGAACGGACAGGATGAACACTGAAGCTTTCTTT
>TRBV28|NA|TRBJ1-2|NA
CASSSSGSRSGYTF
TGTGCCAGCAGCTCCTCGGGGAGCCGAAGCGGCTACACCTTC
>TRBV18|NA|TRBJ2-7|TRBD2
CASSRLAGLYEQYF
TGTGCCAGCTCACGACTAGCGGGACTCTACGAGCAGTACTTC
>TRBV28|NA|TRBJ2-1|TRBD2
CASSLPLAASGDEQFF
TGTGCCAGCAGTTTGCCCCTTGCGGCTAGCGGGGATGAGCAGTTCTTC
>TRBV6-4|NA|TRBJ2-3|TRBD2
CASSDSGTSGTDTQYF
TGTGCCAGCAGTGACTCTGGAACTAGCGGCACAGATACGCAGTATTTT
>TRBV2|NA|TRBJ2-3|NA
CASTPGPGGADTQYF
TGTGCCAGCACCCCGGGACCCGGAGGGGCAGATACGCAGTATTTT
>TRBV28|few|TRBJ2-7|NA
CASSLISRAGEQYF
TGTGCCAGCAGTTTAATTTCCAGAGCAGGGGAGCAGTACTTC
>TRBV27|NA|TRBJ1-5|NA
CASSRQASNQPQHF
TGTGCCAGCAGTCGACAGGCAAGCAATCAGCCCCAGCATTTT
>TRBV28|NA|TRBJ1-5|TRBD1
CASSRTGSSNQPQHF
TGTGCCAGCAGTCGGACAGGGAGTAGCAATCAGCCCCAGCATTTT
>TRBV7-3|few|TRBJ2-3|NA
CASSLTGADTQYF
TGTGCCAGCAGCTTGACTGGCGCAGATACGCAGTATTTT
>TRBV5-1|NA|TRBJ2-3|NA
CASSLESRPSTDTQYF
TGCGCCAGCAGCTTGGAGTCGCGGCCTAGCACAGATACGCAGTATTTT
>TRBV7-9|once|TRBJ2-7|NA
CSSSLMQGRMNF
TGTTCCAGCAGCTTAATGCAGGGTAGGATGAACTTC
>TRBV7-2|NA|TRBJ2-7|TRBD1
CASSPRQGANEQYF
TGTGCCAGCAGCCCTCGACAGGGGGCGAACGAGCAGTACTTC
>TRBV2|NA|TRBJ1-5|NA
CASRSGQMSNQPQHF
TGTGCCAGCAGGTCTGGACAGATGAGCAATCAGCCCCAGCATTTT
>TRBV10-1|NA|TRBJ1-1|TRBD1
CASAGGVGTEAFF
TGCGCCAGCGCAGGGGGTGTAGGCACTGAAGCTTTCTTT
>TRBV5-8|NA|TRBJ2-1|NA
CASSLNREQFF
TGTGCCAGCAGCTTGAATCGGGAGCAGTTCTTC
>TRBV19|NA|TRBJ2-2|TRBD2
CASSALVGRGTGELFF
TGTGCCAGTAGTGCCCTAGTGGGGAGGGGTACCGGGGAGCTGTTTTTT
>TRBV6-6|NA|TRBJ2-7|TRBD1
CASSPGQVGSEQYF
TGTGCCAGCAGCCCGGGACAGGTGGGAAGCGAGCAGTACTTC
>TRBV9|NA|TRBJ1-5|TRBD1
CASSVGGTGGNQPQHF
TGTGCCAGCAGCGTAGGGGGGACAGGGGGCAATCAGCCCCAGCATTTT
>TRBV9|NA|TRBJ2-2|TRBD2
CASSVSGRAGGNTGELFF
TGTGCCAGCAGCGTTAGCGGGAGGGCCGGGGGGAACACCGGGGAGCTGTTTTTT
>TRBV4-1|NA|TRBJ2-7|NA
CASSRVGSYEQYF
TGCGCCAGCAGCCGGGTCGGGAGCTACGAGCAGTACTTC